This TCR beta chain was observed in a study of T cell responses to AZD1222 COVID-19 vaccine. The study's findings and limits: Among those given AZD1222, only 5 to 7 were seropositive at baseline. Spike-specific TCR breadth rose after two AZD1222 doses, and depth rose as well. Clonal diversity may have been underestimated in mostly white British donors.

Clones were sequenced by immunoSEQ multiplex PCR, and TCRdb holds only the in-frame ones, with some missing. The sample holds fewer than 200,000 clones, approximately 88% seen once. Concerning this clone itself: Its antigen is still unknown.

The germline V and J ends were trimmed by 4 bases and 1 base, with 13 bases remaining between them. Germline values: CDR1 LGHNA, CDR2 YNFKEQ. This CDR3 contains 15 residues. This receptor was obtained from an adult who received the AZD1222 COVID-19 vaccine. V usage is TRBV4-2 and J usage is TRBJ1-1; D remains unclear. The sample was peripheral blood, taken 28 days after the second AZD1222 dose. The CDR3 sequence is CASSLTKRPNTEAFF. The CDR3 region has the DNA TGTGCCAGCAGCCTGACGAAGCGGCCGAACACTGAAGCTTTCTTT.